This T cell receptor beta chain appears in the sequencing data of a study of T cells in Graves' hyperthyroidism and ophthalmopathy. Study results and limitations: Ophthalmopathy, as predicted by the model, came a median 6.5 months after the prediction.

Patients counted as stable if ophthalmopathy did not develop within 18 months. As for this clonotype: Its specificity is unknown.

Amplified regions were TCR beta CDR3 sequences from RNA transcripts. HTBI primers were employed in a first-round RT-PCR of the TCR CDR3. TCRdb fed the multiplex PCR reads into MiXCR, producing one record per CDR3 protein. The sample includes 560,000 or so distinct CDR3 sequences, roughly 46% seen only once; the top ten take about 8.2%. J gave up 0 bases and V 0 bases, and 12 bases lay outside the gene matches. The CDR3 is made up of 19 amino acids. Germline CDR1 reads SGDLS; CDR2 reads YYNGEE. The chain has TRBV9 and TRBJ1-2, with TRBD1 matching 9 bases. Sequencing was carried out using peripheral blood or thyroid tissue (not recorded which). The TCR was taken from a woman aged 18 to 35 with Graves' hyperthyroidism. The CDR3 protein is CASSVATDRDRETNYGYTF. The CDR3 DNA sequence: TGTGCCAGCAGCGTAGCGACGGACCGGGACAGGGAGACTAACTATGGCTACACCTTC.